This T cell receptor (beta chain) was recovered during a study of blood T cell repertoires in COVID-19 (TCRdb year 2020). With regard to the full study: The collaborator samples originated in the United States, Italy and Spain and spanned the acute and convalescent phases of COVID-19. The material from the prospective study consisted of cDNA or gDNA derived from T cells, B-cell-depleted T cells, or PBMCs. Deeply sampled blood TCRbeta repertoires from subjects exposed to, actively infected with, or recovered from COVID-19 were included in the dataset. A freely available public database, intended as a resource for researchers studying the immune response to SARS-CoV-2, is where the repertoires were released. The samples were drawn from the first 160 participants of the ongoing ImmuneRACE study and from over a thousand subjects provided by 6 global collaborators. Nearly every sample came with metadata listing a de-identified subject ID, COVID-19 status, age in years and sex. Where available, HLA class I and class II types were obtained from metadata supplied by the sample provider rather than from assay-based typing. The study at large found these results: The amount of clinical and demographic metadata varied by source and participant and was provided uncurated.

The trim is 4 bases for V and 0 bases for J, with a gap of 12 bases between the germline ends. The CDR3 starts with the cysteine, ends with the phenylalanine, and has 15 residues. Only the CDR3 part of the read is kept: 45 bases, read in frame from the first base. The germline V gene encodes CDR1 LGHDT and CDR2 YNNKEL (reference sequence). With regard to this clone: Its antigen specificity is not known. No base qualities exist here, and no much larger clone lies one base off it.

In Seattle, one collaborating source enrolled patients while the infection was active and tracked those patients longitudinally over the course of disease. Whole blood was collected in K2EDTA tubes by collaborating institutions according to the institutions' own protocols. For TCRbeta analysis, collaborators shipped samples in one of three forms: frozen whole blood, isolated PBMCs, or DNA extracted from either of those sample types. TCRbeta CDR3 regions were amplified from genomic DNA by means of the immunoSEQ Assay, a bias-controlled multiplex PCR. From the authors' description of their analysis: Within the assay, amplification of reference gene primers was used to estimate how many nucleated cells each sample contained. Sequence reads were collapsed and filtered to measure the absolute abundance of every unique TCRbeta CDR3 rearrangement. Productive Simpson clonality was computed per sample as the square root of Simpson's diversity index over productive rearrangements. The table was pulled from immuneACCESS by TCRdb, which kept in-frame rearrangements only. Such tables lose some clones; where checked, under half of the loss comes from unresolved V genes, and the rest has no known cause. V and J calls and clone size come straight from that table; D and trimming were deduced from the DNA. The sample includes 200,000 to 250,000 clones, with about 90% observed a single time. Jointly, the top ten make up 2.7% of the sample.

Sequenced sample: peripheral blood. This TCR derives from a young man with COVID-19, enrolled during active disease. The chain couples TRBV3-1 (or the pseudogene TRBV3-2) to TRBJ1-1; 6 matching bases give a weak D call of TRBD1. The sequenced DNA: TGTGCCAGCAGCCCTCAGGGGTCCATGAACACTGAAGCTTTCTTT. Its translation is CASSPQGSMNTEAFF.